This is a list of T cell receptor beta chains from one sample in a study of pediatric ulcerative colitis. Libraries were prepared by immunoSEQ multiplex PCR; TCRdb keeps only in-frame clonotypes and omits some of them. This sample has 20,000 or so clones, with about 71% found just once. The specimen sequenced was gut tissue. The receptors derive from a boy aged 10-17 years with severe ulcerative colitis. CDR3s include the opening cysteine and the closing phenylalanine or tryptophan. Each record gives: CDR3 DNA, CDR3 protein, D gene, CDR3 length, J gene, clone size, V gene. A D gene is named only where the DNA matches it firmly. Not all rows give a size; the values are once, few, many and, for expanded clones, a class.

DNA: TGTGCCAGCAGGCGGTTAGACAGCAACGCTGAAGCTTTCTTT; CDR3: CASRRLDSNAEAFF; D: .; length: 14; J: TRBJ1-1; size: .; V: TRBV11-2
DNA: TGTGCCAGCAGCTTGGCCGGGACTACCTTCACAGATACGCAGTATTTT; CDR3: CASSLAGTTFTDTQYF; D: TRBD2; length: 16; J: TRBJ2-3; size: .; V: TRBV5-4
DNA: TGTGCCAGTAAAGAGGCCCTTGGAGCTTTCTTT; CDR3: CASKEALGAFF; D: .; length: 11; J: TRBJ1-1; size: .; V: TRBV19
DNA: TGTGCCAGCAGTCCGGGGGGGAGACAGCCCCAGCATTTT; CDR3: CASSPGGRQPQHF; D: .; length: 13; J: TRBJ1-5; size: .; V: TRBV14
DNA: TGTGCCAGCAGTTTACTACGTACTGAAGCTTTCTTT; CDR3: CASSLLRTEAFF; D: .; length: 12; J: TRBJ1-1; size: .; V: TRBV28
DNA: TGTGCCATTTGGTCGGGTGACATGAACACTGAAGCTTTCTTT; CDR3: CAIWSGDMNTEAFF; D: .; length: 14; J: TRBJ1-1; size: few; V: TRBV28
DNA: TGTGCCAGCAGCTTAGTTTATCGGCAGAGCCAAGAGACCCAGTACTTC; CDR3: CASSLVYRQSQETQYF; D: .; length: 16; J: TRBJ2-5; size: .; V: TRBV7-8
DNA: TGCGCCAGCAGCCACAAGCGCCCTAGCTACCTCACCGGGGAGCTGTTTTTT; CDR3: CASSHKRPSYLTGELFF; D: .; length: 17; J: TRBJ2-2; size: few; V: TRBV4-1
DNA: TGCGCCAGCAGCTTGGCCCAGAACACTGAAGCTTTCTTT; CDR3: CASSLAQNTEAFF; D: .; length: 13; J: TRBJ1-1; size: .; V: TRBV5-1
DNA: TGCGCCAGCAGCCCCTGGACTAGCGGGGGTGTCAACAATGAGCAGTTCTTC; CDR3: CASSPWTSGGVNNEQFF; D: TRBD2; length: 17; J: TRBJ2-1; size: .; V: TRBV4-1